These T cell receptor beta chains were read from a single sample in a study of post-analysis software for immune sequencing data. TCRdb re-derived calls from the PCR reads in MiXCR, one entry per CDR3 protein. In the table there are around 500,000 distinct CDR3 sequences, 30% to 40% of which are singletons. Sequencing used blood. Receptors were obtained from a girl aged 2-17 years with multiple sclerosis. Both conserved end residues are part of each CDR3. D genes are given only for firm matches. Where a row states a size, it is once, few, many or the class of an expanded clone; other rows omit it.

cdr3_nt: TGCAGCGTTGAAGACGGGACGGTCAGCAATGAGCAGTTCTTC
cdr3_aa: CSVEDGTVSNEQFF
cdr3_length: 14
v_call: TRBV29-1
clone_size: NA
d_call: NA
j_call: TRBJ2-1

cdr3_nt: TGCGCCAGCAGCTTACTAGCGGGGGGCCACAATGAGCAGTTCTTC
cdr3_aa: CASSLLAGGHNEQFF
cdr3_length: 15
v_call: TRBV5-1
clone_size: NA
d_call: TRBD2
j_call: TRBJ2-1

cdr3_nt: TGTGCCAGCAGCCCGACAGGGTTTCATGGCTACACCTTC
cdr3_aa: CASSPTGFHGYTF
cdr3_length: 13
v_call: TRBV5-6
clone_size: few
d_call: TRBD1
j_call: TRBJ1-2

cdr3_nt: TGTGCCAGCAGCCTTAGCGGGGGGGCCTCTGATGAGCAGTTCTTC
cdr3_aa: CASSLSGGASDEQFF
cdr3_length: 15
v_call: TRBV5-6
clone_size: many
d_call: TRBD2
j_call: TRBJ2-1

cdr3_nt: TGTGCCAGCAGTCCGCATGGGCTGGAGACCCGGTACTTC
cdr3_aa: CASSPHGLETRYF
cdr3_length: 13
v_call: TRBV12-3/TRBV12-4
clone_size: NA
d_call: NA
j_call: TRBJ2-5

cdr3_nt: TGTGCCAGCAGTTGGGGGGACGGTGGCTACACCTTC
cdr3_aa: CASSWGDGGYTF
cdr3_length: 12
v_call: TRBV6-5
clone_size: few
d_call: NA
j_call: TRBJ1-2

cdr3_nt: TGTGCCACCAGTGAACAACCCACAGATACGCAGTATTTT
cdr3_aa: CATSEQPTDTQYF
cdr3_length: 13
v_call: TRBV24-1
clone_size: NA
d_call: NA
j_call: TRBJ2-3

cdr3_nt: TGTGCCAGCATGGGCCAGGGGCAGAATTCACCCCTCCACTTT
cdr3_aa: CASMGQGQNSPLHF
cdr3_length: 14
v_call: TRBV6-6
clone_size: NA
d_call: NA
j_call: TRBJ1-6

cdr3_nt: TGTGCCATCAGTGAGTCAGGGGTTCAGCCCCAGCATTTT
cdr3_aa: CAISESGVQPQHF
cdr3_length: 13
v_call: TRBV10-3
clone_size: NA
d_call: NA
j_call: TRBJ1-5

cdr3_nt: TGTGCCAGCAGCTTCAGCGGGGGGACCAAGGGGGATACGCAGTATTTT
cdr3_aa: CASSFSGGTKGDTQYF
cdr3_length: 16
v_call: TRBV11-2
clone_size: NA
d_call: TRBD2
j_call: TRBJ2-3

cdr3_nt: TGCAGTGCTAGAGGAGGGGCCTTCGATGAGCAGTTCTTC
cdr3_aa: CSARGGAFDEQFF
cdr3_length: 13
v_call: TRBV20-1
clone_size: NA
d_call: NA
j_call: TRBJ2-1

cdr3_nt: TGTGCCAACTCGGGACAGACCTACGAGCAGTACTTC
cdr3_aa: CANSGQTYEQYF
cdr3_length: 12
v_call: TRBV6-1
clone_size: NA
d_call: TRBD1
j_call: TRBJ2-7

cdr3_nt: TGCGCCAGCAGCCAAGAAACAGCCGTTGGGGGAGATACGCAGTATTTT
cdr3_aa: CASSQETAVGGDTQYF
cdr3_length: 16
v_call: TRBV4-1
clone_size: NA
d_call: NA
j_call: TRBJ2-3

cdr3_nt: TGCGCCAGCAGTGAATGGCTGTACAATGAGCAGTTCTTC
cdr3_aa: CASSEWLYNEQFF
cdr3_length: 13
v_call: TRBV5-1
clone_size: NA
d_call: NA
j_call: TRBJ2-1

cdr3_nt: TGCGCCAGCAGACTGACTAGGGGAGAGACCCAGTACTTC
cdr3_aa: CASRLTRGETQYF
cdr3_length: 13
v_call: TRBV5-1
clone_size: few
d_call: NA
j_call: TRBJ2-5

cdr3_nt: TGTGCCAGCAGTTACTCGAGTCTCGGAACTTCTGGGGCCAACGTCCTGACTTTC
cdr3_aa: CASSYSSLGTSGANVLTF
cdr3_length: 18
v_call: TRBV6-5
clone_size: NA
d_call: NA
j_call: TRBJ2-6

cdr3_nt: TGCAGTGCCGCGACTAGTCTATCTGATACGCAGTATTTT
cdr3_aa: CSAATSLSDTQYF
cdr3_length: 13
v_call: TRBV20-1
clone_size: NA
d_call: NA
j_call: TRBJ2-3

cdr3_nt: TGTGCCAGCAGCTCCACAGGGAACGAGCAGTACTTC
cdr3_aa: CASSSTGNEQYF
cdr3_length: 12
v_call: TRBV11-2
clone_size: few
d_call: NA
j_call: TRBJ2-7

cdr3_nt: TGTGCCAGCGACCCAGGTCAAATCTCGACGACCTCTGGTTTCGGTGGCTACACCTTC
cdr3_aa: CASDPGQISTTSGFGGYTF
cdr3_length: 19
v_call: TRBV7-9
clone_size: NA
d_call: NA
j_call: TRBJ1-2

cdr3_nt: TGTGCCAGCAGCGTAGCAGGGGGCGCACAGGAGACCCAGTACTTC
cdr3_aa: CASSVAGGAQETQYF
cdr3_length: 15
v_call: TRBV5-6
clone_size: NA
d_call: TRBD1
j_call: TRBJ2-5

cdr3_nt: TGTGCCAGCAGTTCCCCTATCAAAACAGGCCTTAACTATGGCTACACCTTC
cdr3_aa: CASSSPIKTGLNYGYTF
cdr3_length: 17
v_call: TRBV6-6
clone_size: NA
d_call: NA
j_call: TRBJ1-2

cdr3_nt: TGTGCCAGCAGTCTAGGTGGGGGTAAAGATTCACCCCTCCACTTT
cdr3_aa: CASSLGGGKDSPLHF
cdr3_length: 15
v_call: TRBV28
clone_size: few
d_call: NA
j_call: TRBJ1-6

cdr3_nt: TGTGCCAGCAGTTACCGGACCGGGACTAGCGGGGGAAATGAGCAGTTCTTC
cdr3_aa: CASSYRTGTSGGNEQFF
cdr3_length: 17
v_call: TRBV6-6
clone_size: NA
d_call: TRBD2
j_call: TRBJ2-1

cdr3_nt: TGTGCCAGCAGCCAGCTACTAGCGGGGGGATACAATGAGCAGTTCTTC
cdr3_aa: CASSQLLAGGYNEQFF
cdr3_length: 16
v_call: TRBV14
clone_size: once
d_call: TRBD2
j_call: TRBJ2-1

cdr3_nt: TGCAGCGTTCAAGAAAACAGGGGCGGCGAGCAGTACTTC
cdr3_aa: CSVQENRGGEQYF
cdr3_length: 13
v_call: TRBV29-1
clone_size: once
d_call: TRBD1
j_call: TRBJ2-7

cdr3_nt: TGTGCCAGCAGTTATTGGACCAGACAAGAGACCCAGTACTTC
cdr3_aa: CASSYWTRQETQYF
cdr3_length: 14
v_call: TRBV6-6
clone_size: few
d_call: NA
j_call: TRBJ2-5

cdr3_nt: TGTGCCAGCAGCTTGGTTAACAGGGGTCCTGAGCAGTTCTTC
cdr3_aa: CASSLVNRGPEQFF
cdr3_length: 14
v_call: TRBV5-6
clone_size: few
d_call: TRBD1
j_call: TRBJ2-1

cdr3_nt: TGCAGTGCTAGTAGGTCTGACCTACGATCCTACAATGAGCAGTTCTTC
cdr3_aa: CSASRSDLRSYNEQFF
cdr3_length: 16
v_call: TRBV20-1
clone_size: few
d_call: NA
j_call: TRBJ2-1